Reported below is one TCR beta chain. The target antigen is unknown. PCR was performed using 60 Vbeta and 13 Jbeta primers. In the source study's methods: A later analysis tallied approximately 87 million unique TCR beta chains, around 12 million of them shared. TCRdb's copy holds only in-frame clones and misses some; the assay was immunoSEQ multiplex PCR. The V and J calls and clone size were taken over from that table, and D and trimming were inferred from the DNA. The sample carries approximately 120,000 clones, 83% recorded once. The CDR3 has 19 residues. The V and J ends lost 4 bases and 0 bases, in that order; junction bases with no gene match: 10. The germline gives CDR1 SEHNR, CDR2 FQNEAQ (reference sequence). The sample is drawn from a study of cytomegalovirus exposure and HLA in healthy donors. Whole-study results and caveats: Information on immune exposure was restricted to one variable (CMV serostatus). Within an earlier analysis, most TCR beta V segments proved productive either about 90% or about 30% of the time.

The source material was PBMCs. V usage is TRBV7-9 and J usage is TRBJ2-1, with 12 bases lining up with TRBD2. The TCR comes from a woman between 40 and 55 years old in good health and CMV-seropositive. In nucleotides, the CDR3 is TGTGCCAGCAGCTCCAATACCGGACTAGCGGGGCACTCCTACAATGAGCAGTTCTTC. This translates into CASSSNTGLAGHSYNEQFF.